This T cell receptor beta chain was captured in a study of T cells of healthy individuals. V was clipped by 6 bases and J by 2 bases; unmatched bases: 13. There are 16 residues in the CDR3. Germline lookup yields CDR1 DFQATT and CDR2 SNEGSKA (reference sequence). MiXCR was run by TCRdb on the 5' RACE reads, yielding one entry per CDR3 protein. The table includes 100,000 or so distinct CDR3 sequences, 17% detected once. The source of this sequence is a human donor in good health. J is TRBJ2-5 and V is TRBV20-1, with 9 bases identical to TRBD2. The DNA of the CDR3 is TGCAGTGCCACCTCAGGGGCTAGCGGGGTACAAGAGACCCAGTACTTC. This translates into CSATSGASGVQETQYF.